This T cell receptor (beta chain) was found in a study of blood T cell repertoires in COVID-19. Using immunoSEQ multiplex PCR, the repertoire was profiled, and TCRdb retains in-frame clones only, with some absent. The sample consists of about 200,000 clones, 75% to 85% of them appearing once. The germline gives CDR1 MNHEY, CDR2 SMNVEV (reference sequence). Trimming took 0 bases from V and 4 from J; bases not matched to a gene: 9. The CDR3 totals 18 residues. Sequenced: peripheral blood. The chain combines TRBV27 with TRBJ1-2; 12 bases are a match to TRBD1. The sequence was obtained from an elderly woman with COVID-19, enrolled during active disease. The CDR3 DNA follows: TGTGCCAGCAGTTTATCGCAGCTCGGGACAGGGGGCCTCTATGGCTACACCTTC. Protein: CASSLSQLGTGGLYGYTF.